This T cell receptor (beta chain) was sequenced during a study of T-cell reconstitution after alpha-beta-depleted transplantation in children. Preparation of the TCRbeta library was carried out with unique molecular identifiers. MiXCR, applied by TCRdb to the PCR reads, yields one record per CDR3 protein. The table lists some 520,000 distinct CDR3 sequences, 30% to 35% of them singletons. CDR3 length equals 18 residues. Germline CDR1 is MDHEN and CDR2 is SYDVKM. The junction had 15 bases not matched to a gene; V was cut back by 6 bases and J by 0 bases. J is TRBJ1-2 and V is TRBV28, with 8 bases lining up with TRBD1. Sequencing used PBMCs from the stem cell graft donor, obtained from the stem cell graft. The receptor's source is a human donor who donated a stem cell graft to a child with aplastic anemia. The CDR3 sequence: CASRVRTGNDITNYGYTF. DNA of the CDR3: TGTGCCAGCAGGGTACGGACAGGGAACGATATCACTAACTATGGCTACACCTTC.